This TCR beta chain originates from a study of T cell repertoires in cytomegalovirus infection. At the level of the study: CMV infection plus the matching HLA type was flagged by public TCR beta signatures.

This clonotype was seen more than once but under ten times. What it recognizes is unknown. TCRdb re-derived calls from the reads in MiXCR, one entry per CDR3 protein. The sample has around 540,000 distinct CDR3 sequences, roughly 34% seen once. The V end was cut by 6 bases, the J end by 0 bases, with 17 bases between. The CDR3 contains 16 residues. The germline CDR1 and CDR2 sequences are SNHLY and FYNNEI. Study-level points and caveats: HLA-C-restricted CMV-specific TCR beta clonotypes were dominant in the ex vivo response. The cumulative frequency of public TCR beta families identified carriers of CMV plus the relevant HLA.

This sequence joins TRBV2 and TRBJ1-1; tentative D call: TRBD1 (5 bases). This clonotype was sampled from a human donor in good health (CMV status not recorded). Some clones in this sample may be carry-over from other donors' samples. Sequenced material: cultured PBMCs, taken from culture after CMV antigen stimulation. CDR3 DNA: TGTGCCAGCAGCAGGAGCAGGGCCTACATGAACACTGAAGCTTTCTTT. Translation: CASSRSRAYMNTEAFF.